This T cell receptor (beta chain) was recovered during a study of radiotherapy plus CTLA-4 blockade in lung cancer. As for the study in general: Objective responses were documented in about 19% of patients, with disease control in about 28%. General observations from the study: TCR clones from tumors expanded in blood after radiotherapy plus ipilimumab.

Lung cancer patients with chemo-refractory metastatic non-small-cell disease were given focal radiation plus CTLA-4 blockade with ipilimumab. Comment on this clone: No antigen is known for it.

Assay: immunoSEQ multiplex PCR; the TCRdb copy retains only in-frame clones and omits some. The sample has 23,000 or so clones; 65% to 85% are singletons. This CDR3 comprises 14 residues. Per germline, CDR1 SGHTA and CDR2 FQGNSA. The V and J ends lost 4 bases and 4 bases respectively, with 11 bases between them. The chain couples TRBV7-2 to TRBJ2-1; a weak D match, TRBD2 (5 bases). The source is a human donor with non-small cell lung cancer who had stable disease on radiotherapy plus ipilimumab. Source: peripheral blood, taken from a patient treated with radiotherapy plus ipilimumab. CDR3 DNA: TGTGCCAGCAGCTCCCGGACTCAATACAATGAGCAGTTCTTC. As protein: CASSSRTQYNEQFF. Full variable domain (rest looked up from reference TRBV7-2 and TRBJ2-1): GAGVSQSPSNKVTEKGKDVELRCDPISGHTALYWYRQSLGQGLEFLIYFQGNSAPDKSGLPSDRFSAERTGGSVSTLTIQRTQQEDSAVYLCASSSRTQYNEQFFGPGTRLTVL.